The clone carrying this TCR beta chain occurred once. Germline CDR1 reads MGHRA; CDR2 reads YSYEKL. Trimming took 0 bases from V and 7 from J, leaving 12 bases between them. The CDR3 sequence is 15 residues long. In the original analysis: Nucleated cell counts were estimated from reference gene primer amplification. The assay was immunoSEQ multiplex PCR, and TCRdb's table has in-frame clones only and misses some. V, J and clone size are taken as reported in that table, and D and trimming were inferred from the DNA itself. Of more than 110,000 clones in the sample, over 60% were seen once. The data were taken from a study of blood T cell repertoires in COVID-19. Overall study context: COVID-19 samples from acute and convalescent phases originated in the United States, Italy and Spain. T cells, B-cell-depleted T cells, or PBMCs supplied cDNA or gDNA.

This clonotype was obtained from an elderly woman with active or convalescent COVID-19. V and J are TRBV4-1 and TRBJ1-4, with D possibly being TRBD1 (5 bases). Sequences were obtained from peripheral blood. For the CDR3, the DNA is TGCGCCAGCAGCCAAGATTTAAGGGGCGGTGAAAAACTGTTTTTT. Translating it yields CASSQDLRGGEKLFF.